Listed below are T cell receptor beta chains from one sample, sequenced in a study of immune evolution from preneoplasia to lung adenocarcinoma. Measured with immunoSEQ multiplex PCR; TCRdb has only the in-frame clones, and not every one. The sample has around 3,700 clones, approximately 85% seen once. The material sequenced was FFPE invasive lung adenocarcinoma tissue. The receptors originated from a person in their fifties with lung adenocarcinoma. Both conserved end residues are part of each CDR3. The D gene is left open where the match is weak. Size is stated for part of the rows, as once, few or many counts, or as a class when the clone is expanded.

j_gene | d_gene | len | v_gene | abundance | CDR3aa | CDR3nt
TRBJ2-7 | TRBD1 | 14 | TRBV7-8 | once | CASSSQGASSEQYF | TGTGCCAGCAGCTCGCAGGGGGCCTCCAGCGAGCAGTACTTC
TRBJ1-1 | NA | 15 | TRBV7-9 | NA | CASRSTSQGNTEAFF | TGTGCCAGCAGGTCAACCTCGCAGGGGAACACTGAAGCTTTCTTT
TRBJ2-5 | TRBD1 | 17 | TRBV7-3 | NA | CASSQGAGTGGIETQYF | TGTGCCAGCAGCCAAGGCGCCGGGACAGGGGGCATAGAGACCCAGTACTTC
TRBJ2-1 | TRBD1 | 17 | TRBV11-2 | NA | CASSLGPGTGGRWEQFF | TGTGCCAGCAGCTTAGGCCCGGGGACAGGGGGGAGGTGGGAGCAGTTCTTC
TRBJ1-2 | NA | 13 | TRBV6-5 | NA | CASSTGKDYGYTF | TGTGCCAGCAGTACAGGGAAGGACTATGGCTACACCTTC
TRBJ2-7 | TRBD1 | 14 | TRBV27 | NA | CASKSGTEIYEQYF | TGTGCCAGCAAGTCCGGGACAGAGATCTACGAGCAGTACTTC
TRBJ2-3 | NA | 14 | TRBV5-1 | NA | CASNDGGYTDTQYF | TGCGCCAGCAATGATGGGGGGTACACAGATACGCAGTATTTT
TRBJ2-2 | TRBD2 | 16 | TRBV11-2 | NA | CASSWSSGRGTGELFF | TGTGCCAGCAGCTGGTCTTCGGGGAGGGGCACCGGGGAGCTGTTTTTT
TRBJ1-2 | TRBD1 | 16 | TRBV5-1 | NA | CASSSTGTGLTYGYTF | TGCGCCAGCAGCTCCACCGGGACAGGGCTTACCTATGGCTACACCTTC
TRBJ2-1 | NA | 15 | TRBV28 | NA | CASSPGLNSYNEQFF | TGTGCCAGCAGCCCTGGACTAAACTCCTACAATGAGCAGTTCTTC
TRBJ1-2 | NA | 14 | TRBV6-5 | NA | CASSYRRVYYGYTF | TGTGCCAGCAGTTACAGGAGAGTGTACTATGGCTACACCTTC
TRBJ1-2 | NA | 13 | TRBV6-5 | NA | CASSYLSGDGYTF | TGTGCCAGCAGTTACCTCAGCGGGGACGGCTACACCTTC
TRBJ2-7 | NA | 14 | TRBV7-2 | NA | CASSLGHRVYEQYF | TGTGCCAGCAGCTTAGGGCACAGAGTCTACGAGCAGTACTTC
TRBJ2-7 | TRBD2 | 14 | TRBV28 | NA | CASSSGGVPREQYF | TGTGCCAGCAGCTCTGGGGGGGTCCCGCGCGAGCAGTACTTC
TRBJ2-7 | NA | 14 | TRBV28 | NA | CASSQGGRPREQYF | TGTGCCAGCAGCCAAGGGGGGCGCCCGCGGGAGCAGTACTTC
TRBJ1-5 | TRBD1 | 14 | TRBV19 | NA | CASSETGGRQPQHF | TGTGCCAGTAGTGAGACAGGGGGACGACAGCCCCAGCATTTT
TRBJ2-1 | NA | 16 | TRBV29-1 | NA | CSVENPRRTTYNEQFF | TGCAGCGTCGAAAACCCGAGACGTACGACCTACAATGAGCAGTTCTTC
TRBJ1-3 | NA | 15 | TRBV4-1 | once | CASSQEPGSGNTIYF | TGCGCCAGCAGCCAAGAGCCCGGCTCTGGAAACACCATATATTTT
TRBJ2-7 | NA | 14 | TRBV28 | NA | CASSGTGTGYEQYF | TGTGCCAGCAGTGGCACAGGGACGGGCTACGAGCAGTACTTC
TRBJ2-7 | TRBD1 | 15 | TRBV5-4 | NA | CASSLGRDSSYEQYF | TGTGCCAGCAGCTTGGGCCGGGACAGCTCCTACGAGCAGTACTTC
TRBJ2-3 | NA | 14 | TRBV4-1 | NA | CASSQGVITDTQYF | TGCGCCAGCAGCCAAGGGGTCATCACAGATACGCAGTATTTT
TRBJ1-1 | TRBD1 | 15 | TRBV19 | NA | CASSIIGTVNTEAFF | TGTGCCAGTAGTATAATTGGGACAGTGAACACTGAAGCTTTCTTT
TRBJ2-7 | NA | 13 | TRBV5-1 | NA | CASSLVRLAEQYF | TGCGCCAGCAGCTTGGTCCGACTGGCCGAGCAGTACTTC
TRBJ1-6 | TRBD1 | 16 | TRBV5-4 | NA | CASSWGQYDYNSPLHF | TGTGCCAGCAGCTGGGGACAGTACGATTATAATTCACCCCTCCACTTT
TRBJ1-6 | NA | 17 | TRBV5-1 | NA | CASSLEVGQSVNSPLHF | TGCGCCAGCAGCTTGGAGGTGGGCCAATCCGTTAATTCACCCCTCCACTTT
TRBJ2-2 | NA | 17 | TRBV29-1 | NA | CSGGPTGKEGATGELFF | TGCAGCGGGGGACCGACGGGGAAGGAGGGTGCGACCGGGGAGCTGTTTTTT
TRBJ2-7 | NA | 13 | TRBV7-8 | NA | CASSLVSTYEQYF | TGTGCCAGCAGCTTAGTTTCCACCTACGAGCAGTACTTC
TRBJ2-7 | NA | 15 | TRBV15 | NA | CATSRDPGRLYEQYF | TGTGCCACCAGCAGAGATCCCGGACGCTTATACGAGCAGTACTTC
TRBJ1-3 | TRBD1 | 18 | TRBV7-9 | NA | CASSPMWGQSSIGYTIYF | TGTGCCAGCAGCCCCATGTGGGGACAGTCGAGTATTGGTTACACCATATATTTT
TRBJ2-7 | NA | 13 | TRBV28 | NA | CASTEPSSYEQYF | TGTGCCAGCACCGAACCTAGCTCCTACGAGCAGTACTTC
TRBJ2-2 | NA | 14 | TRBV5-1 | NA | CASSFNRDTGELFF | TGCGCCAGCAGCTTCAACAGGGACACCGGGGAGCTGTTTTTT
TRBJ1-3 | NA | 14 | TRBV2 | NA | CASHRPSGGNTIYF | TGTGCCAGCCACCGGCCCTCGGGTGGAAACACCATATATTTT